This TCR beta chain was identified in a study of CD8+ T cells in alopecia areata. Treatment indicated: oral pan-JAK inhibitor, 5-10 mg twice daily. CDR3 length: 15 amino acids. With 4 bases removed from V and 3 bases from J, the gap between germline ends came to 15 bases. Germline CDR1 SEHNR, CDR2 FQNEAQ (reference sequence). General study findings and limits: Scalp clonality and expanded CD8+ clones among the top 100 showed significant decreases with tofacitinib. Among patients, TCR sharing was less clear than in mice, a difference possibly due in part to HLA diversity in the patient population. Affected lesional scalp, above all in alopecia totalis/universalis, was more clonal than normal scalp.

RNA extraction was followed by reverse transcription into cDNA, which acted as the sequencing template. Sequenced by immunoSEQ multiplex PCR; TCRdb stores in-frame clones only, minus some. The table lists about 140,000 clones, 86% of them singletons, with 13% in the top ten. Turning to this clone: The antigen is unknown.

Sequenced material: CD8+ T cells sorted from blood, taken at week 4, from a patient treated with tofacitinib. This sequence originates from a human donor with alopecia areata. This chain uses TRBV7-9 with TRBJ1-1; a possible D gene is TRBD1 (5 bases). The CDR3 bases are TGTGCCAGCAGCTCAACTGCGGGGGTGGACACTGAAGCTTTCTTT. It is translated as CASSSTAGVDTEAFF.